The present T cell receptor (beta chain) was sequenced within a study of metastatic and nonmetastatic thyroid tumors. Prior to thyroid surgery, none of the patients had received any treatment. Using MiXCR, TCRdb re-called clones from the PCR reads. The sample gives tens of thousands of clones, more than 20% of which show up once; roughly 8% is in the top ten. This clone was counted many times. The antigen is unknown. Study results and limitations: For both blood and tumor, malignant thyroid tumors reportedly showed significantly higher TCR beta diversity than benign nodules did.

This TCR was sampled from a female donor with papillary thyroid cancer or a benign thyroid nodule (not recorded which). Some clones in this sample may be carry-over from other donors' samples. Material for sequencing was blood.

The CDR3 spells CASSSTGTGANVLTF. The CDR3 coding sequence is TGTGCCAGCAGCTCGACAGGAACTGGGGCCAACGTCCTGACTTTC. V and J are TRBV7-9 and TRBJ2-6; possibly TRBD1 for D (6 bases). In germline, CDR1 is SEHNR, CDR2 FQNEAQ (reference sequence). V was pared by 4 bases and J by 2 bases, with 9 bases between. The CDR3 sequence is 15 residues long.